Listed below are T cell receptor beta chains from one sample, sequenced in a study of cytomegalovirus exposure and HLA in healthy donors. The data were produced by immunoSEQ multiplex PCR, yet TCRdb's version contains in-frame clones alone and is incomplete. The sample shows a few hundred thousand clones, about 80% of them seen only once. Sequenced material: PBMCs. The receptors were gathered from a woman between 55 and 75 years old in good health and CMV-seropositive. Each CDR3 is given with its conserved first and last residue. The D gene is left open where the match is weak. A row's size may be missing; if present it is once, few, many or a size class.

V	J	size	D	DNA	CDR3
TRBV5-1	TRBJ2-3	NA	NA	TGCGCCAGCAGCCCGCGGGTCGGGGGAGGCACAGATACGCAGTATTTT	CASSPRVGGGTDTQYF
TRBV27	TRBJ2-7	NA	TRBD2	TGTGCCAGCAGCCCTAGCGGGAGAGGCTACGAGCAGTACTTC	CASSPSGRGYEQYF
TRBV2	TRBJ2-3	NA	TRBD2	TGTGCCAGCAGCCCAGGCACTAGCGGGAGGGCGACAGATACGCAGTATTTT	CASSPGTSGRATDTQYF
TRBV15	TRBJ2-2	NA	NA	TGTGCCACCAGCAGAGGGGGCAACACCGGGGAGCTGTTTTTT	CATSRGGNTGELFF
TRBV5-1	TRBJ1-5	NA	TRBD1	TGCGCCAGCAGCTTGGAGACAGGGGGAGGGCAGCCCCAGCATTTT	CASSLETGGGQPQHF
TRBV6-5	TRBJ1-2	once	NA	TGTGCCAGCAGTTACTCGAGGGATTTCTATGGCTACACCTTC	CASSYSRDFYGYTF
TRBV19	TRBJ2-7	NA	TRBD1	TGTGCCAGTAGTAGCTCTAGACTCGACAGGGCCTACGAGCAGTACTTC	CASSSSRLDRAYEQYF
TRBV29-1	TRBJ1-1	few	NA	TGCAGCGTTGTGGAGGGGTCAATGAACACTGAAGCTTTCTTT	CSVVEGSMNTEAFF
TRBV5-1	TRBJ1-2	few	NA	TGCGCCAGCAGCTTGACAGACGCTAACTATGGCTACACCTTC	CASSLTDANYGYTF
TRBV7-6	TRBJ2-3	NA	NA	TGTGCCAGCAGCTTAGAATGGGGCGGCACAGATACGCAGTATTTT	CASSLEWGGTDTQYF
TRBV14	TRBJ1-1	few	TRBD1	TGTGCCAGCAGCCGATCCGGGACAGGGGGCAACACTGAAGCTTTCTTT	CASSRSGTGGNTEAFF
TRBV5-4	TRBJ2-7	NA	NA	TGTGCCAGCAGGTCGGGGGTCAGCTCCTACGAGCAGTACTTC	CASRSGVSSYEQYF
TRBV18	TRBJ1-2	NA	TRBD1	TGTGCCAGCTCGCAAGGGACAGGGGAAGGCTATGGCTACACCTTC	CASSQGTGEGYGYTF
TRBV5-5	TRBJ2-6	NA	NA	TGTGCCAGCAGCCAGACTGGCTCTGGGGCCAACGTCCTGACTTTC	CASSQTGSGANVLTF
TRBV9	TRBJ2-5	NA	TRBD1	TGTGCCAGCAGCGTACAACCCGACAGGGCCAAGACCCAGTACTTC	CASSVQPDRAKTQYF
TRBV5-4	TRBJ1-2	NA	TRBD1	TGTGCCAGCAGCTTTGGACAGGATGGCTACACCTTC	CASSFGQDGYTF
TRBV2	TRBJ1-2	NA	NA	TGTGCCAGCAGTGTGACAGAGCAGTATGGCTACACCTTC	CASSVTEQYGYTF
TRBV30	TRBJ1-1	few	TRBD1	TGTGCCTGGAGTATAGCAGGGGGCTACACTGAAGCTTTCTTT	CAWSIAGGYTEAFF
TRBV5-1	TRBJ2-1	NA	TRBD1	TGCGCCAGCACCGGGACAGGGGGGGAGGCGGGAAGGTACAATGAGCAGTTCTTC	CASTGTGGEAGRYNEQFF
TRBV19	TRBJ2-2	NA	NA	TGTGCCAGTAGTACCCCTCGGGGGTTGTACACCGGGGAGCTGTTTTTT	CASSTPRGLYTGELFF
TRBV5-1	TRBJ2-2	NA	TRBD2	TGCGCCAGCAGCCCCACGACTAGCCTCAGCGGGGAGCTGTTTTTT	CASSPTTSLSGELFF
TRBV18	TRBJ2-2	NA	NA	TGTGCCAGCTCACCAATAGACACCGGGGAGCTGTTTTTT	CASSPIDTGELFF
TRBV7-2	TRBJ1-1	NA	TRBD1	TGTGCCAGCAGCGTTAGGGGGACAGGCGGCAGGGAAGCTTTCTTT	CASSVRGTGGREAFF
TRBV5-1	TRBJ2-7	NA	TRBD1	TGCGCCAGCAGCTCCGGGGACAGGGCCTACGAGCAGTACTTC	CASSSGDRAYEQYF
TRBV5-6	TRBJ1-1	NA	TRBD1	TGTGCCAGCAGCTTGGAATTCAGGGGGCAAGCTTTCTTT	CASSLEFRGQAFF
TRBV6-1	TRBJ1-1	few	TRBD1	TGTGCCAGCAGTAGAGACAGGGAGGTGGTAAAAGCTTTCTTT	CASSRDREVVKAFF
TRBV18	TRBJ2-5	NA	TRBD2	TGTGCCAGCTCACCAACCCAGCGGGGCGGCGAGACCCAGTACTTC	CASSPTQRGGETQYF
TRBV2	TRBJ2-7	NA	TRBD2	TGTGCCAGCAGGGCGGGAGGACGCTACGAGCAGTACTTC	CASRAGGRYEQYF
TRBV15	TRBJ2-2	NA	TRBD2	TGTGCCACCAGAGCGGGACTAGCGGGCACCGGGGAGCTGTTTTTT	CATRAGLAGTGELFF
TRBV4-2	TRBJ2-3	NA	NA	TGTGCCAGCAGCCAAGGTCCGGGACTCAGCGAGAAGAGTACAGATACGCAGTATTTT	CASSQGPGLSEKSTDTQYF
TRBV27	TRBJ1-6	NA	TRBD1	TGTGCCAGCAGCTACGAGGGGGCGAACTTTTATAATTCACCCCTCCACTTT	CASSYEGANFYNSPLHF
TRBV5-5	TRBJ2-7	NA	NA	TGTGCCAGCAGCTTGGTGGTTAGCGGCTCCTACGAGCAGTACTTC	CASSLVVSGSYEQYF
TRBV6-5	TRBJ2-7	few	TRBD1	TGTGCCAGCAGTTACTCCCGGACAGGTCGGTACGAGCAGTACTTC	CASSYSRTGRYEQYF
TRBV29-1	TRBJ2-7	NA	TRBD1	TGCAGCGCCATGGGGACAGGGAGCCTCGACTCCTACGAGCAGTACTTC	CSAMGTGSLDSYEQYF
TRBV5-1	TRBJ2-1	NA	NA	TGCGCCAGCAGCTCCTCAGGGGGGAGTTCCTACAATGGGCAGTTCTTC	CASSSSGGSSYNGQFF
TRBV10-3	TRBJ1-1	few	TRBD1	TGTGCCATCAGTACCGGGACAGGGGGAGAAGGCACTGAAGCTTTCTTT	CAISTGTGGEGTEAFF
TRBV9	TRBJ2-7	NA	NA	TGTGCCAGCAGCCCTGGACAGCACCCCTACGAGCAGTACTTC	CASSPGQHPYEQYF
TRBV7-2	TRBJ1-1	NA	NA	TGTGCCAGCAGCTTAGGCCTGAGGAACACTGAAGCTTTCTTT	CASSLGLRNTEAFF
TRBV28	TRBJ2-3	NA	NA	TGTGCCAGCAGTTTCCCCGACAGGCCATATACGCAGTATTTT	CASSFPDRPYTQYF
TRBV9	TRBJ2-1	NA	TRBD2	TGTGCCAGCACTAGCGGAGGGTGGGGTGAGCAGTTCTTC	CASTSGGWGEQFF
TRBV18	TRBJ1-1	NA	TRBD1	TGTGCCAGCTCAGGACAGGGTAGTACTGAAGCTTTCTTT	CASSGQGSTEAFF
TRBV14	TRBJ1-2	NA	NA	TGTGCCAGCAGCCAAGATCCAGTTTATGGCTACACCTTC	CASSQDPVYGYTF
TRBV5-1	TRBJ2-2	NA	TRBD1	TGCGCCAGCAGCCAAACAGGGGCCTCAGACACCGGGGAGCTGTTTTTT	CASSQTGASDTGELFF
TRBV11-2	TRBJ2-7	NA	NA	TGTGCCAGCAGCTTAGATTTGGGAGGAACCCGCGAGCAGTACTTC	CASSLDLGGTREQYF
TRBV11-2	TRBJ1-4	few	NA	TGTGCCAGCAGGTGGGGGGGCACTAATGAAAAACTGTTTTTT	CASRWGGTNEKLFF
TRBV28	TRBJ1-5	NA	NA	TGTGCCAGCAGACGGGGGGGGACGGGTCAGCCCCAGCATTTT	CASRRGGTGQPQHF
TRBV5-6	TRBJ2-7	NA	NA	TGTGCCAGCAGTTACTCGACTCCCGGCTACGAGCAGTACTTC	CASSYSTPGYEQYF
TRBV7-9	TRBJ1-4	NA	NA	TGTTCCAGCAGCCGAATCCCTAGGGAGCAGCGTAATGAAAAACTGTTTTTT	CSSSRIPREQRNEKLFF